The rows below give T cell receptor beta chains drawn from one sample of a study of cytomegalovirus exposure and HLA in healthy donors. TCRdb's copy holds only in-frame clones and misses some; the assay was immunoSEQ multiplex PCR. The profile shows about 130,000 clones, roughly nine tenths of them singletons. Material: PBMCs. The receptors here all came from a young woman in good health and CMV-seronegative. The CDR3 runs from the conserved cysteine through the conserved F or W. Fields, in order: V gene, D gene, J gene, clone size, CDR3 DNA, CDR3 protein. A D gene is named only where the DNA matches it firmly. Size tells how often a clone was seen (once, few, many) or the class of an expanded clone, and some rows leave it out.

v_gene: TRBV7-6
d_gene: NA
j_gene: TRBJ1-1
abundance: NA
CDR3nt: TGTGCCAGCAGCCCAGGATTTTTAAACACTGAAGCTTTCTTT
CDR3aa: CASSPGFLNTEAFF

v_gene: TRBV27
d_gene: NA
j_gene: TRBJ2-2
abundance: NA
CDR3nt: TGTGCCAGCAAAGGACAGAACACCGGGGAGCTGTTTTTT
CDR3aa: CASKGQNTGELFF

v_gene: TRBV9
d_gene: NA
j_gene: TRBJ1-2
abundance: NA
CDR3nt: TGTGCCAGCAAGTCCGACGGATTGGCAGGAGGCTACACCTTC
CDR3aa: CASKSDGLAGGYTF

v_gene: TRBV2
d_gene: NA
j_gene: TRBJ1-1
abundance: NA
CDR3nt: TGTGCCAGCAGTGAGGGAGTAAACACTGAAGCTTTCTTT
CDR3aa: CASSEGVNTEAFF

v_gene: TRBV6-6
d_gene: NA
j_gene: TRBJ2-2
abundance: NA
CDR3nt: TGTGCCAGCAGGCCGGGACAGAACACCGGGGAGCTGTTTTTT
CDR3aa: CASRPGQNTGELFF

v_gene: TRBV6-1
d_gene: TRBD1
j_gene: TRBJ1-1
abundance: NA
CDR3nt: TGTGCCAGCACCCAGGGACAGGGACCTTTCTTT
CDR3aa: CASTQGQGPFF

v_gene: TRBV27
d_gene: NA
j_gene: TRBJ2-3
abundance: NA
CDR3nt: TGTGCCAGCAGTTCACCGGGACAAAGCACAGATACGCAGTATTTT
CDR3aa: CASSSPGQSTDTQYF

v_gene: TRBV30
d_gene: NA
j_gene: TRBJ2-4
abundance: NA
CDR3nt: TGTGCCTGGAGTGTTGGAGGCTTTCAGTACTTC
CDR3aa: CAWSVGGFQYF

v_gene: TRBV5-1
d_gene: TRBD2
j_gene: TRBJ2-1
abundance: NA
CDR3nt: TGCGCCAGCAGCTTCGCCAAACCGGAAGCGGGGGGTAGCAATGAGCAGTTCTTC
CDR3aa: CASSFAKPEAGGSNEQFF

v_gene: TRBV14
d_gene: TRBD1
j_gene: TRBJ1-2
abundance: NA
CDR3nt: TGTGCCAGCAGCCCCACAGGGGTTGGCTACACCTTC
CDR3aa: CASSPTGVGYTF

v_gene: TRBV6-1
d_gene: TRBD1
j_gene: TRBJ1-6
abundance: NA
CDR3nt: TGTGCCAGCAGCGGGACAGGGGGTAATTCACCCCTCCACTTT
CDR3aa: CASSGTGGNSPLHF

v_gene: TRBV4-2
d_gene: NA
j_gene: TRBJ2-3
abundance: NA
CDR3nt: TGTGCCAGCAGCCAAGGGGTGAAGGGAGGGGGGACAGATACGCAGTATTTT
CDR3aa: CASSQGVKGGGTDTQYF

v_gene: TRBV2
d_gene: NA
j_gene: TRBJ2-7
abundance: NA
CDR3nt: TGTGCCAGCAGTGTGACTCCCCTCTACGAGCAGTACTTC
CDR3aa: CASSVTPLYEQYF

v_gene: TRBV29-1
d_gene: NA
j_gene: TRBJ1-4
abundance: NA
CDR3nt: TGCAGCGTCACGGGGGAGGATGAAAAACTGTTTTTT
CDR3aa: CSVTGEDEKLFF

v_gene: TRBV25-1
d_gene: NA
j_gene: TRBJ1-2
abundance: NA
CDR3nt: TGTGCCAGCAGGACAGCTAACTATGGCTACACCTTC
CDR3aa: CASRTANYGYTF

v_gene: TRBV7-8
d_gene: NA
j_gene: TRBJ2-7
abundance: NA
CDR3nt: TGTGCCAGCAGCTTAGCCCGGGGATTCTACGAGCAGTACTTC
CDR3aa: CASSLARGFYEQYF

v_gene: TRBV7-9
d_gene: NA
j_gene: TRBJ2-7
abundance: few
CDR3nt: TGTGCCAGCAGGGGAACGGACAGCCTCTACGAGCAGTACTTC
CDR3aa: CASRGTDSLYEQYF

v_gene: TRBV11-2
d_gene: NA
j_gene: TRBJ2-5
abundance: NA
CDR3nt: TGTGCCAGCAGCCTCCTCTCCCAAGAGACCCAGTACTTC
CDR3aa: CASSLLSQETQYF

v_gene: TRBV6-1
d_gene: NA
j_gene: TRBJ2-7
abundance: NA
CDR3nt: TGTGCCAGCAGTGAAGGACCAGGGCCCCACGAGCAGTACTTC
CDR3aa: CASSEGPGPHEQYF

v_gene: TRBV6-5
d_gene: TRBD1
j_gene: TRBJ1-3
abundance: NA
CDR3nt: TGTGCCAGCAGCCGACAGGGGTCTGGAAACACCATATATTTT
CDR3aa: CASSRQGSGNTIYF

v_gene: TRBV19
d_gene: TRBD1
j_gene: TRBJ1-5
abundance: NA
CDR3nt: TGTGCCAGTAGCCTGGGACAGGGACGAGGTCAGCCCCAGCATTTT
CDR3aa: CASSLGQGRGQPQHF

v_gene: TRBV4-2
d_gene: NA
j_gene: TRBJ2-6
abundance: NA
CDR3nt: TGTGCCAGCAGCCAAGCGGGTGGCTCTGGGGCCAACGTCCTGACTTTC
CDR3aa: CASSQAGGSGANVLTF

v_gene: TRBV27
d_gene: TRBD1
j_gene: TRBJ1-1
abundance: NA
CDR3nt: TGTGCCAGCAGGCCCCCTTCGACAGGGCCCACTGAAGCTTTCTTT
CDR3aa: CASRPPSTGPTEAFF

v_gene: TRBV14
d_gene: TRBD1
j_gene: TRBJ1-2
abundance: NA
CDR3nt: TGTGCCAGCAGCCAGATATCAGGGGGGAACTATGGCTACACCTTC
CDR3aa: CASSQISGGNYGYTF

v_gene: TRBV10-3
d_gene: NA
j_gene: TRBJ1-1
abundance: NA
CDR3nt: TGTGCCATCAGTGTCGACGGACTGCAATTCTTT
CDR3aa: CAISVDGLQFF

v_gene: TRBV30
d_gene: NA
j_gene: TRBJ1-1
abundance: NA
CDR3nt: TGTGCCTGGACCCCAGGGTGGATTGCTGAAGCTTTCTTT
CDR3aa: CAWTPGWIAEAFF

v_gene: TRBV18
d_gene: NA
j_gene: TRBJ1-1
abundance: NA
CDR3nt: TGTGCCAGCTCCCTCGGGTCGGACACTGAAGCTTTCTTT
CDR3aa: CASSLGSDTEAFF

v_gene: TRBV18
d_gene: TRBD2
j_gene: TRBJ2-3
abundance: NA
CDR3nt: TGTGCCAGCTCACCACCTTCTAGCGGGTACACAGATACGCAGTATTTT
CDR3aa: CASSPPSSGYTDTQYF

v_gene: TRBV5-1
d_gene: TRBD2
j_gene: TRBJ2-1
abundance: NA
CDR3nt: TGCGCCAGCAGCTTGCTAGCGGGAGGATCTTCTAGCTCCTACAATGAGCAGTTCTTC
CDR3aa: CASSLLAGGSSSSYNEQFF

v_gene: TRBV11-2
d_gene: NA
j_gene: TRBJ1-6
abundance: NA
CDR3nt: TGTGCCAGCAGCTTAATAGGCGGGGGAGTCATTTCACCCCTCCACTTT
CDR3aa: CASSLIGGGVISPLHF

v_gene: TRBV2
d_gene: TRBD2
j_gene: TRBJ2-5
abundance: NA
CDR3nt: TGTGCCAGCAGTGAAGGACTAGCGGGGTACCAAGAGACCCAGTACTTC
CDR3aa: CASSEGLAGYQETQYF

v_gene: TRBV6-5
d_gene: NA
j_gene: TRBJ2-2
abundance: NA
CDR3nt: TGTGCCAGCAGTTACCAACTAGCATCCGGGGAGCTGTTTTTT
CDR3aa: CASSYQLASGELFF

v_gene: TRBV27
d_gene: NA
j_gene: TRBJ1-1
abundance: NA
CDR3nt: TGTGCCAGCAGTTTACCCGGACAGTATGAAGCTTTCTTT
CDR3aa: CASSLPGQYEAFF

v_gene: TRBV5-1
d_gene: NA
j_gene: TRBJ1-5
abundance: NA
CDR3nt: TGCGCCAGCAGTCGTGACTTCAATCAGCCCCAGCATTTT
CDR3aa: CASSRDFNQPQHF

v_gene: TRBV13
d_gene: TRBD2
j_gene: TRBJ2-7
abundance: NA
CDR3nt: TGTGCCAGCAGCTTAGAGACTAGCGGGAGGATTCGGCAGTACTTC
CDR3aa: CASSLETSGRIRQYF

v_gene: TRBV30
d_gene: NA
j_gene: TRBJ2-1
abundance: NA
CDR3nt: TGTGCTGCGGACAGAATCTACAATGAGCAGTTCTTC
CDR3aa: CAADRIYNEQFF

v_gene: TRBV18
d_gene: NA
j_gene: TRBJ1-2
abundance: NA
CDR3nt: TGTGCCAGCTCACCAAGCGGGGGCTCTTCGCGGTATGGCTACACCTTC
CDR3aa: CASSPSGGSSRYGYTF

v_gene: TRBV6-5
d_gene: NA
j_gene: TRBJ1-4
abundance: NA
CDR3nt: TGTGCCAGCAGAACGCAGGGGATTCGGGAAAAACTGTTTTTT
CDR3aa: CASRTQGIREKLFF

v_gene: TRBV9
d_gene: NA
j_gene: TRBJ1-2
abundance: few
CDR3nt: TGTGCCAGCAGCGTAGGGGGCAGGGGCTACACCTTC
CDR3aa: CASSVGGRGYTF

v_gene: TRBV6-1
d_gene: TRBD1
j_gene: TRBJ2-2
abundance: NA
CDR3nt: TGTGCCAGCAGTGATGGACAGGGCCTTACCGGGGAGCTGTTTTTT
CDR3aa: CASSDGQGLTGELFF

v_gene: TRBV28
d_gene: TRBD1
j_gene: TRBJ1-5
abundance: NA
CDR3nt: TGTGCCAGCAGGACAGGGATTAATCAGCCCCAGCATTTT
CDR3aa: CASRTGINQPQHF

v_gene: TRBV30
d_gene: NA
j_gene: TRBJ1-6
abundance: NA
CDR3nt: TGTGCCTGGAGTGTTGGGAAGGGGAAGGGATCACCCCTCCACTTT
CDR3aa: CAWSVGKGKGSPLHF

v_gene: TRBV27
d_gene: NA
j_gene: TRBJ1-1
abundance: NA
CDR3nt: TGTGCCAGCAGTTTGCGTGGTTACACTGAAGCTTTCTTT
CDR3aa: CASSLRGYTEAFF

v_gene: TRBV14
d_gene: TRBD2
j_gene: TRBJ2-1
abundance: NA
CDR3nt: TGTGCCAGCAGCCAAGTTAGCGGGAGTGTCCAGTTCTTC
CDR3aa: CASSQVSGSVQFF

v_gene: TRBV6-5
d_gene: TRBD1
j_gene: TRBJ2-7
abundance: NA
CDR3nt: TGTGCCAGCAGTTCGAACAGGGGGATCTACGAGCAGTACTTC
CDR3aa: CASSSNRGIYEQYF

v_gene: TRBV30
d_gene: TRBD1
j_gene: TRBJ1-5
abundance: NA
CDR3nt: TGTGCCTGGAGCGTACAGGGGATTGGTCAGCCCCAGCATTTT
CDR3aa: CAWSVQGIGQPQHF

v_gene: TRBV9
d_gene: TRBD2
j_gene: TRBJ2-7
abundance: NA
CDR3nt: TGTGCCAGCAGCAAAGGACTAGCGGGAGTTGGGTACGAGCAGTACTTC
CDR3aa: CASSKGLAGVGYEQYF

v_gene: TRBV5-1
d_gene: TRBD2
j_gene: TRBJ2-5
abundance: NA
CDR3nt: TGCGCCAGCAGCTCCACTGGGACTAGCGGGCAGACCCAGTACTTC
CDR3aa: CASSSTGTSGQTQYF

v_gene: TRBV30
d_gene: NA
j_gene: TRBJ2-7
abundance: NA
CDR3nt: TGTGCCTGGAGTGTATCCTGGCAGGAGAGGACAAACTACGAGCAGTACTTC
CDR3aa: CAWSVSWQERTNYEQYF

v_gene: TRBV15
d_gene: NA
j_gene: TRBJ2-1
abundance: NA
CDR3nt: TGTGCCACCAGCGGCGGACTCAACCCCGCATACAATGAGCAGTTCTTC
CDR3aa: CATSGGLNPAYNEQFF

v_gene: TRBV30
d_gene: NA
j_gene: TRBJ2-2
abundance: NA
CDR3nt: TGTGCCTGGAGTGTACACCCCCTTCGGGGCGGGGAGCTGTTTTTT
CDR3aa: CAWSVHPLRGGELFF